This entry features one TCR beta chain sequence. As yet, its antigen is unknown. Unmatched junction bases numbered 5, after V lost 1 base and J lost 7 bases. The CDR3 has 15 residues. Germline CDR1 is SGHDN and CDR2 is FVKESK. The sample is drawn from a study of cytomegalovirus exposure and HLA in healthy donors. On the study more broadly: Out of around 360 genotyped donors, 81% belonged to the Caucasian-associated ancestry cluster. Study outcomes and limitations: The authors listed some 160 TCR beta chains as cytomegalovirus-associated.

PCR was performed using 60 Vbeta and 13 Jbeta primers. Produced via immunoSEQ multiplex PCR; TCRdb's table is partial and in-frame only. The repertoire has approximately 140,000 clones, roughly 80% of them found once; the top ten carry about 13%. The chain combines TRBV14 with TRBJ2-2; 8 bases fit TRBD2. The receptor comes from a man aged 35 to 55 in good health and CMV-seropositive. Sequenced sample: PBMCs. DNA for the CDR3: TGTGCCAGCAGCCAAGCCACTAGCGGTTACGGGGAGCTGTTTTTT. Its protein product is CASSQATSGYGELFF.